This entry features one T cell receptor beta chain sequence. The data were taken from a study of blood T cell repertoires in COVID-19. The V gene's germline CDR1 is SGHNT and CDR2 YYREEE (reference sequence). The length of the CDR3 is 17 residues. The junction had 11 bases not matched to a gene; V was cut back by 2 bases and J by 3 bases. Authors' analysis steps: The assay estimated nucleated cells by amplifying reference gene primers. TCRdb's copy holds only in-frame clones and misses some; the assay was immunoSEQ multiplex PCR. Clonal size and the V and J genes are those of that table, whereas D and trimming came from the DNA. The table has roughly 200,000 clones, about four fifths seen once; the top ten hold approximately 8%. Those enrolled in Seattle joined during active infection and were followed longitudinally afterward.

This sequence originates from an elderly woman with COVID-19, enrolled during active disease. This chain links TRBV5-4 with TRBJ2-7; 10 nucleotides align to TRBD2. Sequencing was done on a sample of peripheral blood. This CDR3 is CASSFPGVASGSYEQYF. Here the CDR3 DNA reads TGTGCCAGCAGCTTCCCCGGGGTGGCTAGCGGGAGCTACGAGCAGTACTTC.